One and the same sample provided the 14 T cell receptor beta chains below, sequenced in a study of blood T cell repertoires in COVID-19. Method: immunoSEQ multiplex PCR; TCRdb's copy keeps in-frame clones and lacks some. The table has under 130,000 clones, 70% to 90% seen once. The sample comprised peripheral blood. These receptors were collected from a human donor in a cohort sampled during active COVID-19.

The V gene is TRBV18, the J gene TRBJ2-3, with 7 bases matching TRBD1. The CDR3 is 15 amino acids. The V and J ends lost 6 bases and 1 base, in that order; junction bases with no gene match: 7. CDR1 and CDR2 from the germline V gene are KGHSH and LQKENI. CDR3 coding DNA: TGTGCCAGCTCGACAAGACAGGGAGGCACAGATACGCAGTATTTT. Residues: CASSTRQGGTDTQYF. Based on the CDR3 plus reference TRBV18 and TRBJ2-3, the full variable domain is NAGVMQNPRHLVRRRGQEARLRCSPMKGHSHVYWYRQLPEEGLKFMVYLQKENIIDESGMPKERFSAEFPKEGPSILRIQQVVRGDSAAYFCASSTRQGGTDTQYFGPGTRLTVL.

This clone showed up just once. The V call is TRBV5-6, the J call TRBJ2-1; TRBD2 aligns across 13 bases. CDR1 is SGHDT, CDR2 YYEEEE, per germline. J lost 6 bases, V lost 5 bases, and 5 bases had no gene match. There are 15 residues in the CDR3. CDR3 coding DNA: TGTGCCAGCAGACCCGGACTAGCGGGGGTCAATGAGCAGTTCTTC. Its translation: CASRPGLAGVNEQFF.

The chain is built from TRBV5-4 and TRBJ2-1, with 10 bases that match TRBD2. The junction had 18 bases not matched to a gene; V was cut back by 3 bases and J by 15 bases. The CDR3 has 16 amino acids. Germline-derived CDR1 and CDR2 are SGHNT and YYREEE (reference sequence). The CDR3 region is CASSSLNAKRGGSTFF. The CDR3 DNA sequence: TGTGCCAGCAGCTCCCTCAATGCCAAGCGGGGGGGCAGTACGTTCTTC.

This chain uses TRBV5-1 with TRBJ1-6, with D uncertain. The length of the CDR3 is 15 residues. V lost 4 bases and J 4 bases, leaving 12 bases between the germline ends. The germline V gene has CDR1 SGHRS and CDR2 YFSETQ. This CDR3 reads CASSTSSGYNSPLHF. Here the CDR3 DNA reads TGCGCCAGCAGCACTTCAAGCGGGTATAATTCACCCCTCCACTTT. The variable domain in full, with the rest retrieved from reference TRBV5-1 and TRBJ1-6, is KAGVTQTPRYLIKTRGQQVTLSCSPISGHRSVSWYQQTPGQGLQFLFEYFSETQRNKGNFPGRFSGRQFSNSRSEMNVSTLELGDSALYLCASSTSSGYNSPLHFGNGTRLTVT.

V is TRBV18 and J is TRBJ1-4, with 7 bases matching TRBD1. The CDR3 covers 13 residues. The V gene end was trimmed by 3 bases and the J gene end by 7 bases; junction bases not matched to a gene: 2. CDR1 KGHSH and CDR2 LQKENI come from the germline V gene. CDR3 in amino acids: CASSPGQIEKLFF. The CDR3 nucleotides read TGTGCCAGCTCACCGGGACAGATTGAAAAACTGTTTTTT.

This clone has a count of ten or more. V and J are TRBV7-9 and TRBJ1-1; D is undetermined. CDR1 and CDR2 (germline): SEHNR, FQNEAQ (reference sequence). The ends were cut back, 4 bases at V and 7 bases at J, with 13 bases in the middle. This CDR3 has 13 residues. CDR3 nucleotides: TGTGCCAGCAGCTCCCGGGTGAGAGGTGAAGCTTTCTTT. Protein sequence: CASSSRVRGEAFF.

A word on this clone: Different DNA sequences within this sample yield the same CDR3. The chain is built from TRBV5-1 and TRBJ2-3, with TRBD2 matching 11 bases. The germline CDR1 and CDR2 sequences are SGHRS and YFSETQ. The CDR3 totals 16 residues. V was pared by 4 bases and J by 2 bases, with 6 bases of the junction left unmatched. The chain's CDR3 is CASSPTSGASTDTQYF. DNA of the CDR3: TGCGCCAGCAGCCCGACTAGCGGGGCCTCCACAGATACGCAGTATTTT.

The genes are TRBV7-9 and TRBJ1-2; D is possibly TRBD1 (5 bases). Germline V gene data show CDR1 as SEHNR and CDR2 as FQNEAQ (reference sequence). Between the trimmed V and J ends, which lost 6 bases and 0 bases, there was a span of 8 bases. The CDR3 runs to 13 residues. The CDR3 region has the DNA TGTGCCAGCAGTCGACAGTCTAACTATGGCTACACCTTC. Amino acid sequence: CASSRQSNYGYTF.

The gene calls are TRBV18 and TRBJ2-3, with D unclear. The V end lost 6 bases, the J end lost 5 bases, and 9 bases lay between the germline ends. The CDR3 covers 12 residues. The germline V gene has CDR1 KGHSH and CDR2 LQKENI. This CDR3 reads CASSSIEDTQYF. In DNA form, the CDR3 reads TGTGCCAGCTCCTCTATTGAAGATACGCAGTATTTT.

The chain links TRBV5-1 to TRBJ1-2; D might be TRBD1 (5 bases). CDR1 is SGHRS and CDR2 is YFSETQ in the germline V gene. V lost 4 bases and J 8 bases, leaving 18 bases between the germline ends. The CDR3 is made up of 14 amino acids. Here the CDR3 reads CASSPGRGVQGYTF. DNA of the CDR3: TGCGCCAGCAGCCCAGGTAGGGGCGTACAAGGCTACACCTTC.

This chain connects TRBV15 to TRBJ2-3; 10 bases agree with TRBD2. The CDR3 extends over 20 amino acids. V shed 0 bases, J shed 1 base, and the junction held 13 bases outside the gene matches. The germline V gene encodes CDR1 LNHNV and CDR2 YYDKDF (reference sequence). The CDR3 region has the DNA TGTGCCACCAGCAGAGATAGGCAGCGGGAGGGTCCCATGGGCACAGATACGCAGTATTTT. It encodes CATSRDRQREGPMGTDTQYF.

The V call is TRBV5-1, the J call TRBJ1-1; 7 nucleotides align to TRBD1. Trimming removed 3 bases from V and 3 bases from J; junction bases left unmatched: 8. The germline CDR1 and CDR2 sequences are SGHRS and YFSETQ. The CDR3 totals 15 residues. The CDR3 coding sequence is TGCGCCAGCAGCTCGGAGGGGGCGCGGGACACTGAAGCTTTCTTT. It is translated as CASSSEGARDTEAFF.

The genes are TRBV14 and TRBJ2-7; weak D call: TRBD1 (6 bases). This CDR3 contains 13 residues. CDR1 is SGHDN and CDR2 is FVKESK in the germline V gene. Trimming cost V 8 bases and J 2 bases, with 13 bases left between them. CDR3 amino acids: CASRSGETYEQYF. DNA for the CDR3: TGTGCCAGCCGGTCAGGGGAAACCTACGAGCAGTACTTC.

The chain employs TRBV7-6 and TRBJ2-1, with 7 bases fitting TRBD1. The CDR3 has 14 amino acids. Unmatched junction bases numbered 6, after V lost 3 bases and J lost 7 bases. The germline V gene encodes CDR1 SGHVS and CDR2 FNYEAQ. The CDR3 is CASSFNRGFNEQFF. In DNA, the CDR3 is TGTGCCAGCAGCTTTAACAGGGGTTTTAATGAGCAGTTCTTC.